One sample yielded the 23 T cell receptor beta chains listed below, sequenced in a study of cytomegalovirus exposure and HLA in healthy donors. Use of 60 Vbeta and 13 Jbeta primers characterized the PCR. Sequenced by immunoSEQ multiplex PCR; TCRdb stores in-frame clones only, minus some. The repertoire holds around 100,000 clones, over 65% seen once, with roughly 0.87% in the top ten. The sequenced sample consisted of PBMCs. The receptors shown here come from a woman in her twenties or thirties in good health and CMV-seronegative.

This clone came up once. CDR3 coding DNA: TGTGCCATCAGTCCCCGGGCGGGAGGCCTCTACGAGCAGTACTTC. Its translation: CAISPRAGGLYEQYF. The rearrangement uses TRBV10-3 and TRBJ2-7; 8 nucleotides line up with TRBD2. The germline gives CDR1 ENHRY, CDR2 SYGVKD. The J segment lost 3 bases and the V segment lost 5 bases, leaving 9 bases of the junction unmatched. The CDR3 length is 15 residues.

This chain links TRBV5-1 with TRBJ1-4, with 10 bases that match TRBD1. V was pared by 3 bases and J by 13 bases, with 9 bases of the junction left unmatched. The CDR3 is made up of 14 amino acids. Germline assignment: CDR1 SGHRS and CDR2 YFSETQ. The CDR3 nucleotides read TGCGCCAGCAGCTCCGGGACAGGGGAGGGTAGACTGTTTTTT. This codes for CASSSGTGEGRLFF.

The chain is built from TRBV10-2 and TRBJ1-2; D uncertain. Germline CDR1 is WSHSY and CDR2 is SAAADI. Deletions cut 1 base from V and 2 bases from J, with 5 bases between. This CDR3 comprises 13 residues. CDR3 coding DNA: TGCGCCAGCAGTGAGTGGGCAAACTATGGCTACACCTTC. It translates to CASSEWANYGYTF.

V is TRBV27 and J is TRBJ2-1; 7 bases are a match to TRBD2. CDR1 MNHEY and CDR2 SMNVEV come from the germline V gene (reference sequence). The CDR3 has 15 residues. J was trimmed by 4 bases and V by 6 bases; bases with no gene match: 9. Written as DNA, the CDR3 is TGTGCCAGCAGGGTACTAGCGAGAGGATACAATGAGCAGTTCTTC. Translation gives CASRVLARGYNEQFF.

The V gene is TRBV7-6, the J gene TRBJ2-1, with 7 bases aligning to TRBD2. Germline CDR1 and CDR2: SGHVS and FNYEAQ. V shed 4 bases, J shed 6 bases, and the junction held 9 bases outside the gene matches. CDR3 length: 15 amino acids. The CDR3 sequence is CASSSVGGVSNEQFF. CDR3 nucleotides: TGTGCCAGCAGCTCCGTGGGGGGGGTTTCCAATGAGCAGTTCTTC.

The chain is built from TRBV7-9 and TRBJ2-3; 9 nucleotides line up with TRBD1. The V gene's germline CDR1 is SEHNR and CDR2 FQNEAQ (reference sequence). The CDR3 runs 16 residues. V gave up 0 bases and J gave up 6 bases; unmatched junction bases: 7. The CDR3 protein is CASSLARTGADDTQYF. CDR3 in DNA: TGTGCCAGCAGCTTAGCCAGGACAGGGGCCGACGATACGCAGTATTTT. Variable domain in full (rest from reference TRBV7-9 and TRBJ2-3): DTGVSQNPRHKITKRGQNVTFRCDPISEHNRLYWYRQTLGQGPEFLTYFQNEAQLEKSRLLSDRFSAERPKGSFSTLEIQRTEQGDSAMYLCASSLARTGADDTQYFGPGTRLTVL.

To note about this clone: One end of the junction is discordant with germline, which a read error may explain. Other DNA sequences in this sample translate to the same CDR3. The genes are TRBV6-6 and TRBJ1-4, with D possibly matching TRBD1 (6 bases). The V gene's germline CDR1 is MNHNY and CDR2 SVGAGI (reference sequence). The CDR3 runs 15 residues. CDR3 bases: TGTGCCAGCAGTACAACGGGGGGCCCGAATGAAAAACTGTTCTTT. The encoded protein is CASSTTGGPNEKLFF.

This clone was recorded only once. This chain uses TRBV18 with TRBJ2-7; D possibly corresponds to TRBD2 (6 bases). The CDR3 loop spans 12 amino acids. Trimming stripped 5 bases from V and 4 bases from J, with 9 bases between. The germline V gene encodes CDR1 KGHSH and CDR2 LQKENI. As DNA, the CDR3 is TGTGCCAGCTCATCGGAGGGGTACGAGCAGTACTTC. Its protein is CASSSEGYEQYF.

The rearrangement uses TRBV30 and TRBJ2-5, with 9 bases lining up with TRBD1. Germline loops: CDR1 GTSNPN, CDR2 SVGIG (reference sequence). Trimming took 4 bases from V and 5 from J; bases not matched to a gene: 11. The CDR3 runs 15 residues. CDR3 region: CAWTGTGFEGETQYF. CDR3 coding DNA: TGTGCCTGGACCGGGACAGGGTTTGAGGGGGAGACCCAGTACTTC.

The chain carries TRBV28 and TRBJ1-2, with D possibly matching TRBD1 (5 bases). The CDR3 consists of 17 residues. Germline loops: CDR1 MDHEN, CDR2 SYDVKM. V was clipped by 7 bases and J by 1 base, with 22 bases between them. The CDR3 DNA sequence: TGTGCCAGCATCCCCCAGGGTATTGGGACTTATAACTATGGCTACACCTTC. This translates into CASIPQGIGTYNYGYTF.

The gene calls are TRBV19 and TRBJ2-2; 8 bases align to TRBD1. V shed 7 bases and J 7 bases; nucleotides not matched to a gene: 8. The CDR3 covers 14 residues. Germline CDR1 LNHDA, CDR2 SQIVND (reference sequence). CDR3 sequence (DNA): TGTGCCAGTAACGTTCCAGGGGGCAGCGGGGAGCTGTTTTTT. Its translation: CASNVPGGSGELFF.

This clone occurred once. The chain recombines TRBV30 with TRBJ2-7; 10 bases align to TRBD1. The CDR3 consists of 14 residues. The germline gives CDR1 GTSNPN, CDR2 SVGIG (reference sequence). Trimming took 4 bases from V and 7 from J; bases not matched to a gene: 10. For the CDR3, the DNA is TGTGCCTGGACTGCCGGGACAGGGGTAGGGGAGCAGTACTTC. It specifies CAWTAGTGVGEQYF.

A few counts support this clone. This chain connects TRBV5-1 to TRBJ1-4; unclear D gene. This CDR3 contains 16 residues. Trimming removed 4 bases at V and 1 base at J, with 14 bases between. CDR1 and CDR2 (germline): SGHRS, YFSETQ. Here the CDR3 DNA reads TGCGCCAGCAGCCGGGGATCACTCGGAACTAATGAAAAACTGTTTTTT. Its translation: CASSRGSLGTNEKLFF.

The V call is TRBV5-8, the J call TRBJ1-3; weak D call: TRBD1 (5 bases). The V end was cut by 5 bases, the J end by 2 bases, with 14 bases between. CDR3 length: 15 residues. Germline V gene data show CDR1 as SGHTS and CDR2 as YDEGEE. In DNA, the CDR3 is TGTGCCAGCAGTCCCAGGGTTCTGCCTGGAAACACCATATATTTT. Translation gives CASSPRVLPGNTIYF.

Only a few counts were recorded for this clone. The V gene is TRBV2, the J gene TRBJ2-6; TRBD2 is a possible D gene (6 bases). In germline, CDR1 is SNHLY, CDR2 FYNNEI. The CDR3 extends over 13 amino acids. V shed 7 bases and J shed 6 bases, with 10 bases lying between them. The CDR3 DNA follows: TGTGCCAGCATCTCGGGAGCGGCCAACGTCCTGACTTTC. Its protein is CASISGAANVLTF.

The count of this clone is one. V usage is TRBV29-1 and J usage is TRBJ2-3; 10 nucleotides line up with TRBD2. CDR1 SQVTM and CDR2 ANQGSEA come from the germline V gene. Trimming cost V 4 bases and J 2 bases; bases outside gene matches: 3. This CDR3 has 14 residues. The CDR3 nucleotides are TGCAGCGTTGTGGGACTAGCGTCCACAGATACGCAGTATTTT. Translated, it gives CSVVGLASTDTQYF.

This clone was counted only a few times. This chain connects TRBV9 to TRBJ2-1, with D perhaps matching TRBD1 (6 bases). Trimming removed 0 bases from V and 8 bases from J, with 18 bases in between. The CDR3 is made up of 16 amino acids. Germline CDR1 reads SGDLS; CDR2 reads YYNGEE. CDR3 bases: TGTGCCAGCAGCGTAGGAACAGGGAAGAGTTTCGATGAGCAGTTCTTC. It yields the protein CASSVGTGKSFDEQFF.

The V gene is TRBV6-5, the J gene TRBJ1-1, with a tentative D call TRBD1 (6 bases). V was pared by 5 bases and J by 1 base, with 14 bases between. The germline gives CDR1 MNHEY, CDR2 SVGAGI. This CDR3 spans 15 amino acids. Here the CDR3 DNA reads TGTGCCAGCAGTCCGTCACCGGGACAGAACACTGAAGCTTTCTTT. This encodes CASSPSPGQNTEAFF.

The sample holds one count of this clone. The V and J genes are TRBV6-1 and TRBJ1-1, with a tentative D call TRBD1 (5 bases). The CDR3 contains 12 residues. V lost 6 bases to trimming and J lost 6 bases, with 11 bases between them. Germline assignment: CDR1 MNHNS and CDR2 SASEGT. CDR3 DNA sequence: TGTGCCAGCAGCCCCAGGGCGGCTGAAGCTTTCTTT. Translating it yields CASSPRAAEAFF.

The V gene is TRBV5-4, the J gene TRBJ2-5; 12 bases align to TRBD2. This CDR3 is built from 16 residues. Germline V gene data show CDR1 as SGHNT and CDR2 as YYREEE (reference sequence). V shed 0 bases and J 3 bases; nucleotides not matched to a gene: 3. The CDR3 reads CASSLGGLAGKETQYF. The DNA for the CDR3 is TGTGCCAGCAGCTTGGGTGGACTAGCGGGAAAAGAGACCCAGTACTTC.

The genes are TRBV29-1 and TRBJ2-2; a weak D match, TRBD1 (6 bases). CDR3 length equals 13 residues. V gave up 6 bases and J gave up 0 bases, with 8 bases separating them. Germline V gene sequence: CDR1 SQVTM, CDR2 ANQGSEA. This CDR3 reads CSVRDTNTGELFF. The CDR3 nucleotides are TGCAGCGTCCGGGACACGAACACCGGGGAGCTGTTTTTT.

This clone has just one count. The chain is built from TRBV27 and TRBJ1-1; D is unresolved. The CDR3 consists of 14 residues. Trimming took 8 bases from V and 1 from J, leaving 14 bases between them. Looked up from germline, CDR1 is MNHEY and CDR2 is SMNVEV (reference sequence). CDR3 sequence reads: CASGESGKNTEAFF. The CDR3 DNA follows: TGTGCCAGCGGCGAAAGCGGAAAGAACACTGAAGCTTTCTTT.

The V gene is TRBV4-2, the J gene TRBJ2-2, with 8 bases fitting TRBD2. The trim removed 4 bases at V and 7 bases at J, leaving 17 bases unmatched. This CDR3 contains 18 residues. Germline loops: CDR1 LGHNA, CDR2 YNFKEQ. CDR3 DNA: TGTGCCAGCAGCCGTTCACATGGAGCGGGGGTCCGGGACGGGGAGCTGTTTTTT. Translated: CASSRSHGAGVRDGELFF.